This T cell receptor (beta chain) comes out of a study of blood T cell repertoires in COVID-19. In the authors' workflow: Reference gene primers were amplified, and this amplification served to estimate nucleated cell counts. Measured with immunoSEQ multiplex PCR; TCRdb has only the in-frame clones, and not every one. V and J calls plus clone size are reproduced from that table; the DNA served to infer D and trimming. This table has roughly 380,000 clones, roughly 89% appearing once. Trimming left V 0 bases short and J 5 bases short, with 11 bases between. This CDR3 is built from 14 residues. Germline lookup yields CDR1 SGHNT and CDR2 YYREEE (reference sequence). Seattle participants joined during active infection and were tracked over time.

The sequence derives from a woman in her fifties or sixties with COVID-19, enrolled during active disease. This rearrangement joins TRBV5-4 to TRBJ2-5; tentative D call: TRBD1 (5 bases). The specimen sequenced was peripheral blood. The chain's CDR3 is CASSLAPGWETQYF. CDR3 coding DNA: TGTGCCAGCAGCTTGGCTCCAGGGTGGGAGACCCAGTACTTC.